This T cell receptor beta chain was obtained from a study of T-cell memory formation after mild COVID-19. Study results and limitations: Day 15 to 85 contracting clones showed balanced CD4/CD8; later expanders leaned CD4+. Memory from before infection featured some responding clones, which suggests cross-reactive memory joined. For contracting clones, CD4+ ones sat mainly in CM and EM, CD8+ in EMRA.

At least ten counts were recorded for this clonotype. Its antigen remains unidentified. cDNA libraries for TCR alpha and TCR beta, carrying sample barcodes and UMIs, came from 5'RACE with constant-segment primers. MiXCR, applied by TCRdb to the 5' RACE reads, yields one record per CDR3 protein. The sample consists of fewer than 150,000 distinct CDR3 sequences, about 6.5% of them appearing once. This CDR3 comprises 17 residues. Germline CDR1 is DFQATT and CDR2 is SNEGSKA (reference sequence). Trimming left V 0 bases short and J 0 bases short, with 15 bases between. This sequence originates from an adult woman who had mild COVID-19 (a few samples of this study predate the infection). Cell type and time point are not known. The rearrangement uses TRBV20-1 and TRBJ2-1, with D possibly being TRBD2 (6 bases). Material for sequencing was PBMCs or a T cell subset sorted from them (not recorded which). CDR3 in amino acids: CSARDLTGATSYNEQFF. In nucleotides, the CDR3 is TGCAGTGCTAGAGATCTAACGGGAGCCACCTCCTACAATGAGCAGTTCTTC.